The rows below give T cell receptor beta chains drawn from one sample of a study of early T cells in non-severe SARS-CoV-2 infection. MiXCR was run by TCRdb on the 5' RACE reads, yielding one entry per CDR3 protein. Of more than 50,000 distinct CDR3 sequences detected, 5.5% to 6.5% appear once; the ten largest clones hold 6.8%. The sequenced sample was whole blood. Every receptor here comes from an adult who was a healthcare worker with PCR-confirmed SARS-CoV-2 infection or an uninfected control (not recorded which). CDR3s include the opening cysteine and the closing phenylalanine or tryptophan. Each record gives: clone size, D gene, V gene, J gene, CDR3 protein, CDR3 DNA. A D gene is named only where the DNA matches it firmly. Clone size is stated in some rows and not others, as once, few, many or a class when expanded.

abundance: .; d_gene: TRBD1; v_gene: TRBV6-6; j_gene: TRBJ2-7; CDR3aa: CASSNSGTGGLEQYF; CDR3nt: TGTGCCAGCAGTAACTCCGGGACAGGGGGTCTCGAGCAGTACTTC
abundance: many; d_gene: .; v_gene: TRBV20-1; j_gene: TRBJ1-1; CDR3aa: CSALLTGNTEAFF; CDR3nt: TGCAGTGCCCTATTGACAGGGAACACTGAAGCTTTCTTT
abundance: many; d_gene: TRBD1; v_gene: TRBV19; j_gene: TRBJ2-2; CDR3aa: CASSTGTVTGELFF; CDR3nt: TGTGCCAGTAGTACCGGGACAGTTACCGGGGAGCTGTTTTTT
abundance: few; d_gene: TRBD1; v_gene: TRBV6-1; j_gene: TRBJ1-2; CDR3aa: CASSEIRGRGNTF; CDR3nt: TGTGCCAGCAGTGAAATCAGGGGGCGCGGAAACACCTTC
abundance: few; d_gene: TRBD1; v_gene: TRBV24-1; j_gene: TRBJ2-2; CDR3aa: CATSGTGGYTGELFF; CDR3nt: TGTGCCACCAGTGGGACAGGGGGTTACACCGGGGAGCTGTTTTTT
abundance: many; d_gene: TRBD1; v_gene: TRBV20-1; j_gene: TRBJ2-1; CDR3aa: CSAWGTGGPEQFF; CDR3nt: TGCAGTGCTTGGGGGACAGGGGGACCTGAGCAGTTCTTC
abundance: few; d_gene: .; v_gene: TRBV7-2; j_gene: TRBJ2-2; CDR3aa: CASSLAGGVPGELFF; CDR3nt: TGTGCCAGCAGCTTAGCGGGCGGGGTCCCCGGGGAGCTGTTTTTT
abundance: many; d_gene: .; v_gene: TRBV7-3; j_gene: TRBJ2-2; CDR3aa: CASSLDSWGANTGELFF; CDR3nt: TGTGCCAGCAGCTTAGATAGTTGGGGGGCGAACACCGGGGAGCTGTTTTTT
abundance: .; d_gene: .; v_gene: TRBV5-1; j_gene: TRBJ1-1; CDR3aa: CASSPLAGVTEAFF; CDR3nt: TGCGCCAGCAGCCCCCTGGCTGGGGTAACTGAAGCTTTCTTT
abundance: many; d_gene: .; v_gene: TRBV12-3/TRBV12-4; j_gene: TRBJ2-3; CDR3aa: CASRGTDTQYF; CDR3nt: TGTGCCAGCAGGGGCACAGATACGCAGTATTTT
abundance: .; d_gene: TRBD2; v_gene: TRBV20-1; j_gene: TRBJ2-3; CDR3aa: CSAMRAGTSDTQYF; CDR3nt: TGCAGTGCTATGAGAGCGGGAACGTCAGATACGCAGTATTTT
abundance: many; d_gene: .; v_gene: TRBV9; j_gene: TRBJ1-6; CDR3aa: CASSVGQTMNSPLHF; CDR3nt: TGTGCCAGCAGCGTAGGACAGACAATGAATTCACCCCTCCACTTT
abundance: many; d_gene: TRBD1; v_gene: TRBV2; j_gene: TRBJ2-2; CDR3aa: CASRGQGAGELFF; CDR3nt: TGTGCCAGCAGGGGACAGGGGGCCGGGGAGCTGTTTTTT
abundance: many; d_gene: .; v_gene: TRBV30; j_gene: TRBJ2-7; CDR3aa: CAWSSTGRSYEQYF; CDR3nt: TGTGCCTGGTCCTCGACGGGACGGAGCTACGAGCAGTACTTC
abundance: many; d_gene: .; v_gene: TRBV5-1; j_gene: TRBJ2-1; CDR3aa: CASTTTGLYNEQFF; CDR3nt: TGCGCCAGCACCACCACGGGACTTTACAATGAGCAGTTCTTC
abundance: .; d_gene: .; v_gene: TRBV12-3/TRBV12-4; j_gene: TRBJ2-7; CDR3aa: CASTRSPPDRVYKQYF; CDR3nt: TGTGCCAGCACCCGCTCCCCCCCTGATCGGGTGTACAAGCAGTACTTC
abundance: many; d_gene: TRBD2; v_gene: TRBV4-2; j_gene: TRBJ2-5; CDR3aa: CASSQVTSGVNWETQYF; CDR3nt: TGTGCCAGCAGCCAAGTGACTAGCGGGGTCAACTGGGAGACCCAGTACTTC
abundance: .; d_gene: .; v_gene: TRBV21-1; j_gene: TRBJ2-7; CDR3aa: CASSIQQDYEQYF; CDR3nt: TGTGCCAGCAGCATCCAACAAGACTACGAGCAGTACTTC
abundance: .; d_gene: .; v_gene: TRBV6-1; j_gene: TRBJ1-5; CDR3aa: CASSETPGRANQPQHF; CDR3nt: TGTGCCAGCAGTGAAACCCCCGGACGGGCAAATCAGCCCCAGCATTTT
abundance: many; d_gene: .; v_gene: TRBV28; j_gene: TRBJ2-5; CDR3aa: CASTPGGRDETQYF; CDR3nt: TGTGCCAGCACCCCCGGCGGCAGGGACGAGACCCAGTACTTC
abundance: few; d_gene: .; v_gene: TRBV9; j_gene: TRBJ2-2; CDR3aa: CASSRTSGHTGELFF; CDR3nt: TGTGCCAGCAGCAGAACAAGCGGACACACCGGGGAGCTGTTTTTT
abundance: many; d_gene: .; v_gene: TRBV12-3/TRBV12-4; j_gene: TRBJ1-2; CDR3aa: CASSPTSPGATYGYTF; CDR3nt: TGTGCCAGCAGTCCCACCAGCCCGGGCGCGACCTATGGCTACACCTTC
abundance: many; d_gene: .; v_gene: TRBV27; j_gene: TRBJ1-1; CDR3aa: CASSLSILSWDENTEAFF; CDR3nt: TGTGCCAGCAGTTTATCGATACTATCTTGGGATGAGAACACTGAAGCTTTCTTT
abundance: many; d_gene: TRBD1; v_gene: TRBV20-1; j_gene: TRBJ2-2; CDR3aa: CSARDSETGLSGELFF; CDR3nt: TGCAGTGCTAGAGATTCGGAGACAGGGCTATCCGGGGAGCTGTTTTTT
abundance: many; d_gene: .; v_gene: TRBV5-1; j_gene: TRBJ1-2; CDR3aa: CASSASGEEDGYTF; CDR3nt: TGCGCCAGCAGCGCATCCGGGGAGGAGGATGGCTACACCTTC
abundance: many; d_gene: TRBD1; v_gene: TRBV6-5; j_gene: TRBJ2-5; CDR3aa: CASSYQRTGGGETQYF; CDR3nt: TGTGCCAGCAGTTACCAAAGGACAGGGGGAGGTGAGACCCAGTACTTC
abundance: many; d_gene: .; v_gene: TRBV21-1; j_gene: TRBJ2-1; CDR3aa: CASSKDGTGSYNEQFF; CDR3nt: TGTGCCAGCAGCAAAGATGGGACAGGGTCCTACAATGAGCAGTTCTTC
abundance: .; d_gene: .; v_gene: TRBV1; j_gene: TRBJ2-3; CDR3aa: CTSSQAISLRRTDTQYF; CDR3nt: TGCACCAGCAGCCAAGCGATTTCTCTCAGGCGCACAGATACGCAGTATTTT
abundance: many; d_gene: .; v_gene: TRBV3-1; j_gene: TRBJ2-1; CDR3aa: CASSPRRNSPGNEQFF; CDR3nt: TGTGCCAGCAGCCCCAGGCGAAATTCCCCGGGCAATGAGCAGTTCTTC